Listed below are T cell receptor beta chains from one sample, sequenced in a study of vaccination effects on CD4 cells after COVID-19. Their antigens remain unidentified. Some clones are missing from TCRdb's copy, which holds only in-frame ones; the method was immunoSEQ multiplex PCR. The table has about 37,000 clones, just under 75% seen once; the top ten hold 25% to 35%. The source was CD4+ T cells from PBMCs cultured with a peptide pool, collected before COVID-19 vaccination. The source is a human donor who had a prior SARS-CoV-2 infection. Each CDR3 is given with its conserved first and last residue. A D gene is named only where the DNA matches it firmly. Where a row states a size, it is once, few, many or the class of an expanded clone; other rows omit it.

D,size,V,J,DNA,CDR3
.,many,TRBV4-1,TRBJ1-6,TGCGCCAGCAGCCAAGTTTTGGACGTTGATAATTCACCCCTCCACTTT,CASSQVLDVDNSPLHF
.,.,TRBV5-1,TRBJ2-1,TGCGCCAGCAGCGACCCGGGGGGCGCCCCCAATGAGCAGTTCTTC,CASSDPGGAPNEQFF
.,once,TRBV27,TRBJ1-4,TGTGCCAGCAGTTATGCGAAGACTAATGAAAAACTGTTTTTT,CASSYAKTNEKLFF
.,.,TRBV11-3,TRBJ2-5,TGTGCCAGCAGCCAAGGGGCGGTAGCCGGGCAAGAGACCCAGTACTTC,CASSQGAVAGQETQYF
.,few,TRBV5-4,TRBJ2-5,TGTGCCAGCGGATCCGGGACAAGTGGTGAGACCCAGTACTTC,CASGSGTSGETQYF
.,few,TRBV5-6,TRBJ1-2,TGTGCCAGCAGCGAAGGGGAATATGGCTACACCTTC,CASSEGEYGYTF
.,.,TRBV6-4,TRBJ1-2,TGTGCCAGCAGTGCCAATGGTCGAGCTAACTATGGCTACACCTTC,CASSANGRANYGYTF
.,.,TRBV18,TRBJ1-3,TGTGCCAGCTCACCACCGGCGGGAAACACCATATATTTT,CASSPPAGNTIYF
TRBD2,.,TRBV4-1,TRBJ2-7,TGCGCCAGCAGCCGAGGGCTAGCGGGCCACGAGCAGTACTTC,CASSRGLAGHEQYF
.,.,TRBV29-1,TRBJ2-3,TGCAGCGTTGAACGTGAGGGGCCCGGCACAGATACGCAGTATTTT,CSVEREGPGTDTQYF
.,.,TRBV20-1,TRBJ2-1,TGCAGTGCTAGTCCCAGGCGGCTTAGGTACAATGAGCAGTTCTTC,CSASPRRLRYNEQFF
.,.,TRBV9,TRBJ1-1,TGTGCCAGCAGCGCGGGGCATAGGACTGAAGCTTTCTTT,CASSAGHRTEAFF
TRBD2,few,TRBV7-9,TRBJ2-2,TGTGCCAGCAGCCTCAGGGGTAGCGGGAGCGGCACCGGGGAGCTGTTTTTT,CASSLRGSGSGTGELFF
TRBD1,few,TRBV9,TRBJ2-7,TGTGCCAGCAGCCCGACCCCGGGACAGGGGTATCCCTACGAGCAGTACTTC,CASSPTPGQGYPYEQYF
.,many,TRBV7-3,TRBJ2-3,TGTGCCAGCAGCTTAGGTCATCAACTAGGCTTGGATACGCAGTATTTT,CASSLGHQLGLDTQYF
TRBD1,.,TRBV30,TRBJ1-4,TGTGCCTGGAGTGGACAGGGCGGTGGTGAAAAACTGTTTTTT,CAWSGQGGGEKLFF
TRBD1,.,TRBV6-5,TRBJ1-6,TGTGCCAGCAGTTACGCCAGGGGGTCGCTTTATTCACCCCTCCACTTT,CASSYARGSLYSPLHF
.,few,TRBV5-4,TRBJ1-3,TGTGCCAGCAGCCCGGGACCCCGGGGCGGAAACACCATATATTTT,CASSPGPRGGNTIYF
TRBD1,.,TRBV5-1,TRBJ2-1,TGCGCCAGCAGCGACGCCGGGACAGGGGATGAGCAGTTCTTC,CASSDAGTGDEQFF
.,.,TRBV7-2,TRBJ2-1,TGTGCCAGCAGCCCGGGTGGATCCTACAATGAGCAGTTCTTC,CASSPGGSYNEQFF
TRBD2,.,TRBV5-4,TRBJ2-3,TGTGCCAGCAGCTCTGGTGGGACTAGCGTCACAGATACGCAGTATTTT,CASSSGGTSVTDTQYF
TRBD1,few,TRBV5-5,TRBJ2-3,TGTGCCAGCAGCATGGACAGGGGGCTTGGAGTGCAGTATTTT,CASSMDRGLGVQYF
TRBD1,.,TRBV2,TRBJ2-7,TGTGCCAGCGACAGGGGGAGGACCTACGAGCAGTACTTC,CASDRGRTYEQYF
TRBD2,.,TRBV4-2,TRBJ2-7,TGTGCCAGCAGCCAACGAGGGACTAGCACACCTTACGAGCAGTACTTC,CASSQRGTSTPYEQYF
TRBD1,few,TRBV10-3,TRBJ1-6,TGTGCCACCGGGACAGAAGGAGTTTCACCCCTCCACTTT,CATGTEGVSPLHF
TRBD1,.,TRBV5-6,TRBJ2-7,TGTGCCAGCAGGAGGACAGGGGGTCAAACCTACGAGCAGTACTTC,CASRRTGGQTYEQYF
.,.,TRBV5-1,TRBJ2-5,TGCGCCAGCAGCTTGGGACTAATGGAGACCCAGTACTTC,CASSLGLMETQYF
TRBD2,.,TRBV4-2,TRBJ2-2,TGTGCCAGCAGCCATCTGACTAACCGGGGGGGGACCGGGGAGCTGTTTTTT,CASSHLTNRGGTGELFF
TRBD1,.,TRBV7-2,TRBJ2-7,TGTGCCAGCAGTTTCAAGCGGACAGGCCACTACGAGCAGTACTTC,CASSFKRTGHYEQYF
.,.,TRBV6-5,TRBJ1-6,TGTGCCAGTCAGATGGAAGCAGGCTATAATTCACCCCTCCACTTT,CASQMEAGYNSPLHF
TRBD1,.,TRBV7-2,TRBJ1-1,TGTGCCAGCAGCCCCCAGGGGGTCACTGAAGCTTTCTTT,CASSPQGVTEAFF
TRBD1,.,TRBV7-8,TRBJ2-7,TGTGCCAGCAGCCCGACAGGGGGTATCTACGAGCAGTACTTC,CASSPTGGIYEQYF
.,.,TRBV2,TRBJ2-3,TGTGCCAGCAACCCCGCGGGGCTACCTAGCACAGATACGCAGTATTTT,CASNPAGLPSTDTQYF
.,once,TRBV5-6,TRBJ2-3,TGTGCCAGCAGCTTCTACCCTCGACAGGCCAATACAGATACGCAGTATTTT,CASSFYPRQANTDTQYF